Presented here are 2 T cell receptor beta chains from one specimen sequenced in a study of blood T cell repertoires in COVID-19. The method was immunoSEQ multiplex PCR; TCRdb's version includes in-frame clones alone and lacks a portion of them. The sample consists of roughly 180,000 clones, about four fifths of them appearing once. The sequenced sample was peripheral blood. These receptors were obtained from a woman in her sixties with COVID-19, enrolled during active disease.

This clone occurred a few times. The rearrangement uses TRBV2 and TRBJ1-5, with 7 positions matching TRBD1. The CDR3 totals 12 residues. Losses at the gene ends were 5 bases for V and 9 bases for J; bases not matched to a gene: 4. Germline CDR1 is SNHLY and CDR2 is FYNNEI. CDR3 region: CASSLQGGPQHF. The CDR3 DNA sequence: TGTGCCAGCAGTCTCCAGGGGGGGCCCCAGCATTTT. Together with reference TRBV2 and TRBJ1-5, the CDR3 gives the full variable domain: EPEVTQTPSHQVTQMGQEVILRCVPISNHLYFYWYRQILGQKVEFLVSFYNNEISEKSEIFDDQFSVERPDGSNFTLKIRSTKLEDSAMYFCASSLQGGPQHFGDGTRLSIL.

This clone was seen once. V gene TRBV27 combines with J gene TRBJ1-6, with 9 nucleotides matching TRBD1. The CDR3 runs to 13 residues. The germline gives CDR1 MNHEY, CDR2 SMNVEV (reference sequence). V was clipped by 8 bases and J by 9 bases; unmatched bases: 5. The CDR3 sequence is CASQGTGFSPLHF. The CDR3 bases are TGTGCCAGCCAGGGGACAGGGTTTTCACCCCTCCACTTT.